This record covers a single T cell receptor beta chain. The source of the sample is a study of cytomegalovirus exposure and HLA in healthy donors. Germline-derived CDR1 and CDR2 are DFQATT and SNEGSKA (reference sequence). The CDR3 contains 10 residues. V lost 5 bases and J lost 9, with 8 bases in between. Primers: 60 Vbeta forward and 13 Jbeta reverse. TCRdb keeps only in-frame clones here, not all; method: immunoSEQ multiplex PCR. Of 200,000 to 250,000 clones in the sample, over 65% were seen once. Sequencing used PBMCs. V usage is TRBV20-1 and J usage is TRBJ1-5, with D uncertain. The TCR originated in a young man in good health and CMV-seronegative. In DNA, the CDR3 is TGCAGTGCTGAGGGCGGGCCCCAGCATTTT. This translates into CSAEGGPQHF.